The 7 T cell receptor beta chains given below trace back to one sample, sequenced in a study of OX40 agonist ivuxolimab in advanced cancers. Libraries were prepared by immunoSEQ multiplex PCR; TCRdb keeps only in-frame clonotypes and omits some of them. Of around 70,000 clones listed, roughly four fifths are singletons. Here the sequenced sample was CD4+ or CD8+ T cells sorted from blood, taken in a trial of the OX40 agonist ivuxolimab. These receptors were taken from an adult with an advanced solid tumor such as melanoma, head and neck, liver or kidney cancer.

The CDR3 sequence is CASSLMQGSYEQYF. CDR3 bases: TGTGCCAGCAGCTTAATGCAGGGCTCCTACGAGCAGTACTTC. The chain is built from TRBV7-9 and TRBJ2-7; D may be TRBD1 (5 bases). V lost 2 bases to trimming and J lost 0 bases, with 8 bases between them. CDR1 SEHNR and CDR2 FQNEAQ come from the germline V gene (reference sequence). The CDR3 is made up of 14 amino acids.

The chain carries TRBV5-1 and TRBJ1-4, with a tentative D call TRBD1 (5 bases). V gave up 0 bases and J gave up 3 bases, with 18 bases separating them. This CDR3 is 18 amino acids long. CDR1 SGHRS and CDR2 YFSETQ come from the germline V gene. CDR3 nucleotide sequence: TGCGCCAGCAGCTTGGGAAATATTGGGGGGTCCTCTAATGAAAAACTGTTTTTT. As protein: CASSLGNIGGSSNEKLFF.

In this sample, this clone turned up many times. In nucleotides, the CDR3 is TGCAGCGTTGTTATAGTGGGTGGCTACACCTTC. The encoded protein is CSVVIVGGYTF. The V and J genes are TRBV29-1 and TRBJ1-2; D remains ambiguous. The CDR3 runs 11 residues. V gave up 4 bases and J gave up 7 bases, with 10 bases separating them. Germline V CDR1 and CDR2: SQVTM, ANQGSEA.

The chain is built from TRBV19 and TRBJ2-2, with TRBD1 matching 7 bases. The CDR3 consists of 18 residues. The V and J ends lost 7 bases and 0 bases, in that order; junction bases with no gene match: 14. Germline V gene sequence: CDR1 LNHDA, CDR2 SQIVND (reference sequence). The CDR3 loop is CASIMGRGTFTNTGELFF. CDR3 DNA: TGTGCCAGTATAATGGGCAGGGGGACGTTTACGAACACCGGGGAGCTGTTTTTT.

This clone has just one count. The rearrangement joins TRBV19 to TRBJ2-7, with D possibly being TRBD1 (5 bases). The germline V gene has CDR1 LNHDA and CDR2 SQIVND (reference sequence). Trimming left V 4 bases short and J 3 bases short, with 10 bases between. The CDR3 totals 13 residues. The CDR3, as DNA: TGTGCCAGTAGTACAACAAGGGGCTACGAGCAGTACTTC. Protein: CASSTTRGYEQYF.

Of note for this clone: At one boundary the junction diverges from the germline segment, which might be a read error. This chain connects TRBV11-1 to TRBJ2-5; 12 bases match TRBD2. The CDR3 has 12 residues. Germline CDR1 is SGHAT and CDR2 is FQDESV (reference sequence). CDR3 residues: CASSRLAGGHHF. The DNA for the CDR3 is TGTGCCAGCAGCCGGCTAGCGGGAGGGCACCACTTC.

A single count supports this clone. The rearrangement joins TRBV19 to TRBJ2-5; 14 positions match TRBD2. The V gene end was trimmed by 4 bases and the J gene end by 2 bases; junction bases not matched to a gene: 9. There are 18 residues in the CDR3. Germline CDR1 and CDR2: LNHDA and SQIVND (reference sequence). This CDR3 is CASSSWGLAGERQETQYF. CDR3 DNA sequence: TGTGCCAGTAGTAGCTGGGGACTAGCGGGAGAGAGACAAGAGACCCAGTACTTC.